A selection of T cell receptor beta chains follows, all from one sample in a study of blood T cell repertoires in COVID-19. Clones were read by immunoSEQ multiplex PCR, and TCRdb kept only the in-frame ones, dropping some. The repertoire consists of 180,000 or so clones, with 86% occurring once and the leading ten covering around 9%. Sequencing input: PBMCs or T cells enriched from blood (not recorded which). The receptors originated from a woman aged 25 to 39 who had recovered from COVID-19. Both conserved end residues are part of each CDR3. D genes are given only for firm matches. Expanded clones are given a class, and other clones once, few, many or no size at all.

TRBD2	TRBV6-5	TRBJ2-1	.	CASRGTSGANEQFF	TGTGCCAGCAGGGGGACTAGCGGAGCTAATGAGCAGTTCTTC
.	TRBV10-3	TRBJ2-1	.	CAITGLSDEQFF	TGTGCCATAACGGGTCTGTCCGATGAGCAGTTCTTC
TRBD2	TRBV29-1	TRBJ2-1	.	CSVWTSGSNEQFF	TGCAGCGTCTGGACTAGCGGGAGTAATGAGCAGTTCTTC
TRBD2	TRBV6-1	TRBJ2-5	.	CASSASGSLAGLEETQYF	TGTGCCAGCAGTGCTTCCGGGAGCCTAGCGGGATTAGAAGAGACCCAGTACTTC
.	TRBV21-1	TRBJ1-5	.	CASTLTGTSNQPQHF	TGTGCCAGCACCCTGACAGGGACGAGCAATCAGCCCCAGCATTTT
.	TRBV3-1/TRBV3-2	TRBJ2-5	.	CASSQVAVYQETQYF	TGTGCCAGCAGCCAAGTAGCCGTGTACCAAGAGACCCAGTACTTC
.	TRBV2	TRBJ2-7	few	CASSDFLEQYF	TGTGCCAGCAGTGATTTCCTAGAGCAGTACTTC
TRBD2	TRBV11-2	TRBJ2-7	.	CASSLDLREGGHFYEQYF	TGTGCCAGCAGCTTAGATTTGCGGGAGGGGGGACATTTCTACGAGCAGTACTTC
TRBD2	TRBV6-5	TRBJ2-7	.	CASRPGLAGSYEQYF	TGTGCCAGCAGGCCTGGACTAGCGGGAAGCTACGAGCAGTACTTC
.	TRBV7-8	TRBJ1-5	.	CASSPEGGVVSQPQHF	TGTGCCAGCAGCCCGGAGGGAGGGGTGGTCAGCCAGCCCCAGCATTTT
.	TRBV6-5	TRBJ2-2	.	CASNLDRSTGELFF	TGTGCCAGCAACCTAGACAGGTCCACCGGGGAGCTGTTTTTT
TRBD2	TRBV7-9	TRBJ2-3	.	CASSLVSGSADTQYF	TGTGCCAGCAGCTTAGTTAGCGGGAGCGCAGATACGCAGTATTTT
TRBD2	TRBV7-8	TRBJ2-3	.	CASSSRRATSGSTDTQYF	TGTGCCAGCAGCTCCCGCCGGGCAACTAGCGGGAGCACAGATACGCAGTATTTT
TRBD1	TRBV2	TRBJ2-2	.	CASSLMGTGLYTGELFF	TGTGCCAGCAGTCTAATGGGGACAGGGTTATACACCGGGGAGCTGTTTTTT
.	TRBV13	TRBJ2-7	.	CASSSRDHSYEQYF	TGTGCCAGCAGCTCCCGGGATCACTCCTACGAGCAGTACTTC
.	TRBV7-9	TRBJ2-3	.	CASSWGTPPGDTQYF	TGTGCCAGCAGCTGGGGGACACCCCCGGGAGATACGCAGTATTTT
.	TRBV10-3	TRBJ2-1	.	CAISVSVDEQFF	TGTGCCATCAGTGTTAGCGTCGATGAGCAGTTCTTC
.	TRBV25-1	TRBJ1-2	.	CASSEWAGNGYTF	TGTGCCAGCAGTGAATGGGCGGGGAACGGCTACACCTTC
.	TRBV18	TRBJ1-1	few	CASSPGERTEAFF	TGTGCCAGCTCACCCGGGGAGCGAACTGAAGCTTTCTTT
TRBD2	TRBV19	TRBJ2-1	.	CASARPAGLNEQFF	TGTGCCAGTGCCCGTCCAGCGGGACTAAATGAGCAGTTCTTC
.	TRBV15	TRBJ2-2	once	CATSRDKTPGLETGELFF	TGTGCCACCAGCAGAGACAAAACGCCAGGGTTAGAAACCGGGGAGCTGTTTTTT
TRBD2	TRBV27	TRBJ2-5	.	CASSPGLAGGGGTQYF	TGTGCCAGCAGTCCCGGACTAGCGGGAGGGGGGGGGACCCAGTACTTC
TRBD1	TRBV24-1	TRBJ2-5	few	CATSDTGGRETQYF	TGTGCCACCAGTGATACAGGGGGTAGAGAGACCCAGTACTTC
TRBD1	TRBV6-5	TRBJ2-5	.	CASSTVRDSQETQYF	TGTGCCAGCAGTACCGTTCGGGACAGCCAAGAGACCCAGTACTTC
TRBD2	TRBV24-1	TRBJ2-7	.	CATSDSAGAGEQYF	TGTGCCACCAGTGATTCAGCGGGAGCTGGTGAGCAGTACTTC
.	TRBV6-5	TRBJ2-4	once	CASMRGDSKNIQYF	TGTGCCAGCATGCGGGGGGACAGCAAAAACATTCAGTACTTC
TRBD2	TRBV7-9	TRBJ2-6	.	CASSSPGGKSSGANVLTF	TGTGCCAGCAGCTCCCCGGGGGGAAAGAGCTCTGGGGCCAACGTCCTGACTTTC
.	TRBV7-9	TRBJ1-5	.	CASSESGGSSNQPQHF	TGTGCCAGCAGCGAAAGCGGGGGTTCTAGCAATCAGCCCCAGCATTTT
TRBD1	TRBV28	TRBJ2-7	.	CASSFSEGQGFYEQYF	TGTGCCAGCAGTTTTTCTGAGGGACAGGGGTTCTACGAGCAGTACTTC
.	TRBV2	TRBJ2-7	.	CASSGGAYEQYF	TGTGCCAGCAGTGGGGGCGCCTACGAGCAGTACTTC
.	TRBV30	TRBJ1-5	.	CAWSVKRGHQPQHF	TGTGCCTGGAGTGTCAAGAGGGGACACCAGCCCCAGCATTTT
TRBD1	TRBV2	TRBJ2-3	.	CASSTGGFTDTQYF	TGTGCCAGCAGTACAGGGGGCTTTACAGATACGCAGTATTTT
.	TRBV4-1	TRBJ2-4	.	CASSHSGLAKNIQYF	TGCGCCAGCAGCCACAGCGGACTAGCCAAAAACATTCAGTACTTC
.	TRBV30	TRBJ2-2	.	CAWKLGLHTGELFF	TGTGCCTGGAAGCTGGGACTTCACACCGGGGAGCTGTTTTTT
TRBD2	TRBV3-1/TRBV3-2	TRBJ2-1	.	CASTASGSRNEQFF	TGTGCCAGCACCGCTAGCGGGAGTAGGAATGAGCAGTTCTTC
TRBD2	TRBV27	TRBJ2-5	.	CASTLRLAGGQETQYF	TGTGCCAGCACCCTAAGACTAGCGGGAGGGCAAGAGACCCAGTACTTC
.	TRBV3-1/TRBV3-2	TRBJ2-1	.	CASSQDYRVGGEQFF	TGTGCCAGCAGCCAAGATTATAGGGTGGGGGGTGAGCAGTTCTTC
TRBD2	TRBV29-1	TRBJ2-7	.	CSVAQRRAGGGNYEQYF	TGCAGCGTGGCGCAGCGGAGAGCGGGAGGAGGTAACTACGAGCAGTACTTC
TRBD2	TRBV10-2	TRBJ2-3	.	CASIYREGHTQYF	TGCGCCAGCATCTATAGGGAGGGCCATACGCAGTATTTT
.	TRBV12-3/TRBV12-4	TRBJ1-5	.	CASSSSPGQPQHF	TGTGCCAGCAGTTCCTCTCCGGGTCAGCCCCAGCATTTT
TRBD2	TRBV11-2	TRBJ2-2	.	CASSKGLATGELFF	TGTGCCAGCAGCAAGGGACTAGCCACCGGGGAGCTGTTTTTT
TRBD1	TRBV9	TRBJ2-2	.	CASSAWSGTGASGELFF	TGTGCCAGCAGCGCCTGGTCCGGGACAGGGGCTTCCGGGGAGCTGTTTTTT